A single sample is the source of the 30 T cell receptor beta chains below, sequenced in a study of tumor-infiltrating lymphocytes in primary liver carcinoma. Making TCR beta cDNA involved approximately 520 ng total RNA and a constant-region primer. A slightly modified ARM-PCR protocol with three nested multiplex PCR rounds produced these TCR beta libraries. Rounds one and two of PCR, each of about 10 cycles, were primed with TRBV1-TRBV30 forward primers and a C-beta reverse primer. In TCRdb, the multiplex PCR reads were re-called with MiXCR into one record per CDR3 protein. Found here are 330,000 or so distinct CDR3 sequences, approximately 65% of them singletons; the top ten hold under 8%. It was unsorted whole blood that yielded blood RNA, and germline DNA was also extracted. The sequencing input was peripheral blood. These TCRs come from a man aged 40-50 years with primary liver carcinoma and hepatitis B virus infection.

Note on this clonotype: Being one base from a much bigger clone, this may be a read error. Here the CDR3 reads CANTPGGRDEQFF. Written as DNA, the CDR3 is TGTGCCAACACCCCCGGAGGAAGGGATGAGCAGTTCTTC. The V gene is TRBV6-5, the J gene TRBJ2-1, with D maybe TRBD2 (5 bases). The CDR3 runs 13 residues. Trimming removed 10 bases at V and 8 bases at J, with 18 bases between. CDR1 MNHEY and CDR2 SVGAGI come from the germline V gene.

Note on this clonotype: A much more abundant neighbour one base away suggests this may be a read error. The V gene is TRBV6-6, the J gene TRBJ2-7; no reliable D call. The germline CDR1 and CDR2 sequences are MNHNY and SVGAGI (reference sequence). The CDR3 consists of 14 residues. CDR3 nucleotide sequence: TGTGCCTGCAGTTACTCTTCAAATCCTTACGAGCAGTACTTC. Protein product: CACSYSSNPYEQYF.

Comment on this clonotype: The conserved phenylalanine or tryptophan is not found at the CDR3 terminus, so this likely reflects a read error. This chain joins TRBV11-2 and TRBJ2-1; weak D call: TRBD2 (6 bases). V gave up 1 base and J gave up 6 bases, with 16 bases separating them. The CDR3 sequence is 16 residues long. The germline V gene encodes CDR1 SGHAT and CDR2 FQNNGV. CDR3 nucleotides: TGTGCCAGCAGCTTAGTTATGGCTGGAGGGAGCAATGAGCAGTTCTCC. As protein: CASSLVMAGGSNEQFS.

The chain uses TRBV11-1 and TRBJ2-5; perhaps TRBD1 as D (5 bases). Germline lookup yields CDR1 SGHAT and CDR2 FQDESV (reference sequence). The CDR3 is made up of 15 amino acids. V gave up 5 bases and J gave up 4 bases, with 17 bases separating them. This CDR3 is CASSIRQTLLETQYF. In nucleotides, the CDR3 is TGTGCCAGCAGCATTAGACAGACCCTACTAGAGACCCAGTACTTC.

The chain has TRBV5-1 and TRBJ2-7; 7 bases match TRBD2. Germline lookup yields CDR1 SGHRS and CDR2 YFSETQ. This CDR3 has 17 residues. J gave up 7 bases and V 9 bases, and 25 bases lay outside the gene matches. The CDR3 reads CAILPLPGRALLGEQYF. The CDR3 DNA reads TGCGCCATCCTACCTCTGCCGGGGAGGGCCCTCTTGGGGGAGCAGTACTTC.

As to this clonotype: A read error may be the cause here, since a much bigger clone is one base away. V is TRBV29-1 and J is TRBJ1-1, with D hard to call. Germline V gene data show CDR1 as SQVTM and CDR2 as ANQGSEA. This CDR3 has 13 residues. Trimming took off 6 bases at V and 1 base at J, with 12 bases between the two ends. For the CDR3, the DNA is TGCAGCGTGGTTAGAGAGTCGAACACTGAAGCTTTCTTT. Protein sequence: CSVVRESNTEAFF.

As concerns this clonotype: A read error is possible here, since a much larger clone lies one base away. V and J are TRBV10-2 and TRBJ2-2, with 8 nucleotides matching TRBD2. Germline V gives CDR1 WSHSY, CDR2 SAAADI. The CDR3 loop spans 15 amino acids. The trim removed 4 bases at V and 5 bases at J, leaving 6 bases unmatched. The CDR3 is CASSGPGGVTGELFF. The CDR3 DNA follows: TGCGCCAGCAGTGGCCCGGGAGGGGTTACCGGGGAGCTGTTTTTT.

V is TRBV12-3 or TRBV12-4 and J is TRBJ1-5, with D hard to call. The ends were cut back, 7 bases at V and 3 bases at J, with 16 bases in the middle. CDR3 length: 15 amino acids. The CDR3 nucleotides are TGTGCCAGCACCGACGGGCATGTTTCCAATCAGCCCCAGCATTTT. It translates to CASTDGHVSNQPQHF.

About this clonotype: A read error may explain this, as a much larger clone is one base away. The chain is built from TRBV6-5 and TRBJ1-4; no reliable D call. This CDR3 contains 14 residues. Germline loops: CDR1 MNHEY, CDR2 SVGAGI. The V end was cut by 5 bases, the J end by 6 bases, with 13 bases between. CDR3: CASSVEVHDEKLFF. CDR3 bases: TGTGCCAGCAGTGTCGAAGTTCACGATGAAAAACTGTTTTTT.

Points on this clonotype: A read error is possible here, since a much larger clone lies one base away. The V and J genes are TRBV4-3 and TRBJ2-3, with D maybe TRBD2 (7 bases). The CDR3 length is 14 residues. Germline CDR1 reads LGHNA; CDR2 reads YSLEER. Written as DNA, the CDR3 is TGCGCCAGCAGCCAAGAGGGGGGGGCAGATACGCTGTATTTT. Its protein product is CASSQEGGADTLYF.

In the case of this clonotype: Given the absence of the conserved phenylalanine or tryptophan at the CDR3 end, a read error is likely. The V call is TRBV29-1, the J call TRBJ2-1, with no clear D. Trimming removed 6 bases at V and 0 bases at J, with 12 bases between. This CDR3 is built from 14 residues. Germline V gene lookup returns CDR1 SQVTM and CDR2 ANQGSEA. DNA of the CDR3: TGCAGCGTCCCCTTGCCGAGCTCCTACAATGAGCAGTTCCTC. It translates to CSVPLPSSYNEQFL.

Concerning this clonotype: A junction boundary mismatches the germline segment, possibly from a read error. The CDR3, as DNA: TGTGCCGGCAGCTTGGCAGGGGGCCGACCGGATGAGCAGTTCTTC. Protein product: CAGSLAGGRPDEQFF. The chain recombines TRBV11-1 with TRBJ2-1; TRBD1 matches 8 bases. Per germline, CDR1 SGHAT and CDR2 FQDESV (reference sequence). CDR3 length: 15 residues.

This clonotype is a singleton in its sample. A read error may produce the germline difference seen at one junction end. V is TRBV11-3 and J is TRBJ2-2; D possibly matches TRBD1 or TRBD2 (5 bases each). Germline V gene data show CDR1 as SGHNT and CDR2 as YENEEA. The CDR3 totals 14 residues. CDR3 sequence reads: CVSSLGGKTGALFF. As DNA, the CDR3 is TGTGTCAGCAGCTTAGGTGGGAAGACCGGGGCGCTGTTTTTT.

Note on this clonotype: Given a much more abundant clone one base away, this may be a read error. V and J are TRBV6-1 and TRBJ2-7, with 9 bases aligning to TRBD1. After removal of 10 bases from V and 4 bases from J, the junction contained 8 bases not matched to a gene. Germline V lookup: CDR1 MNHNS, CDR2 SASEGT. The CDR3 runs 13 residues. For the CDR3, the DNA is TGTGCCATCAGGACAGGGGTCGGTTACGAGCAGTACTTC. Its protein is CAIRTGVGYEQYF.

With regard to this clonotype: No conserved phenylalanine or tryptophan is present at the end of the CDR3, so a read error is the likely explanation. CDR3 coding DNA: TGTGCCAGCAGCTTGGGGGAGCTGCGGCTGAGCTCCTACAATGAGCAGTTCCTC. Encoded protein: CASSLGELRLSSYNEQFL. The chain has TRBV5-6 and TRBJ2-1; tentative D call: TRBD2 (5 bases). V lost 0 bases and J lost 0, with 16 bases in between. Germline V gene data show CDR1 as SGHDT and CDR2 as YYEEEE. This CDR3 is built from 18 residues.

Comments on this clonotype: One base away lies a much larger clone, so this may be a sequencing read error. The J gene is TRBJ2-3, the V gene TRBV7-9, with D hard to call. CDR1 is SEHNR and CDR2 is FQNEAQ in the germline V gene (reference sequence). The CDR3 sequence is 14 residues long. The CDR3 coding sequence is TGTGCCAGCAGCCCAGTCGGCTTGGCAGATACGCAGTGTTTT. It translates to CASSPVGLADTQCF.

As for this clonotype: A read error may produce the germline difference seen at one junction end. The rearrangement joins TRBV28 to TRBJ1-2, with D perhaps matching TRBD1 (6 bases). The V gene's germline CDR1 is MDHEN and CDR2 SYDVKM. This CDR3 is 17 amino acids long. CDR3 loop: CASSRMRGRAIRYGYTF. CDR3 DNA sequence: TGTGCCAGCAGCCGAATGAGGGGGAGGGCGATACGCTATGGTTACACCTTC.

This clonotype was counted only a few times. This chain uses TRBV5-4 with TRBJ2-5, with 11 bases identical to TRBD2. V dropped 1 base and J dropped 3; count of bases not matched to a gene: 2. This CDR3 has 15 amino acids. Germline assignment: CDR1 SGHNT and CDR2 YYREEE (reference sequence). The CDR3 spells CASSLLAGGKETQYF. CDR3 nucleotide sequence: TGTGCCAGCAGCTTGCTAGCGGGAGGAAAAGAGACCCAGTACTTC.

As for this clonotype: A read error may be the cause here, since a much bigger clone is one base away. This chain joins TRBV12-3 or TRBV12-4 and TRBJ2-5; D unresolved. V was trimmed by 7 bases and J by 2 bases, leaving 17 bases between them. The length of the CDR3 is 15 residues. This CDR3 reads CASNWLGPRQETQYF. Written as DNA, the CDR3 is TGTGCCAGCAACTGGTTGGGTCCAAGGCAAGAGACCCAGTACTTC.

Of note for this clonotype: Just one base apart from a much larger clone, this may be a read error. The genes are TRBV6-2 or TRBV6-3 and TRBJ2-2; perhaps TRBD1 as D (6 bases). Trimming took off 2 bases at V and 0 bases at J, with 10 bases between the two ends. The CDR3 runs 16 residues. Germline V gene sequence: CDR1 MNHEY, CDR2 SVGEGT. CDR3: CASSYPRGSNTGELFF. CDR3 DNA sequence: TGTGCCAGCAGTTACCCGAGGGGGTCGAACACCGGGGAGCTGTTTTTT.

The chain has TRBV11-3 and TRBJ1-1, with a tentative D call TRBD1 (5 bases). Trimming pared 5 bases from V and 4 bases from J, leaving 17 bases between. The germline V gene has CDR1 SGHNT and CDR2 YENEEA. The CDR3 contains 15 residues. CDR3 sequence reads: CASSLRGDSITEAFF. The DNA of the CDR3 is TGTGCCAGCAGCCTACGGGGCGACTCAATCACTGAAGCTTTCTTT.

This clonotype was seen just once. A much larger clone differs by one base, so this may be a read error. The chain is built from TRBV4-3 and TRBJ2-7; 12 nucleotides match TRBD1. Germline loops: CDR1 LGHNA, CDR2 YSLEER. This CDR3 comprises 16 residues. CDR3 nucleotide sequence: TGCGCCAGCATCCAAGGGGGGGACAGGGGGCTAAGTGAGCAGTACTTC. Its protein product is CASIQGGDRGLSEQYF.

This clonotype was found a few times. The chain links TRBV12-3 or TRBV12-4 to TRBJ1-2, with TRBD1 matching 7 bases. The V segment lost 0 bases and the J segment 5 bases; nucleotides outside the gene matches: 3. The CDR3 runs to 14 residues. Here the CDR3 DNA reads TGTGCCAGCAGTTTAGCGGGACAGTTGTATGGCTACACCTTC. Its translation is CASSLAGQLYGYTF.

The CDR3 sequence: CAWSLLATEQFF. CDR3 nucleotide sequence: TGTGCCTGGAGTCTACTAGCGACTGAGCAGTTCTTC. The rearrangement links TRBV30 to TRBJ2-1, with 7 bases fitting TRBD2. The germline V gene encodes CDR1 GTSNPN and CDR2 SVGIG (reference sequence). J lost 9 bases, V lost 2 bases, and 4 bases had no gene match. The CDR3 is 12 residues long.

This clonotype was detected ten times or more. The V gene is TRBV11-2, the J gene TRBJ2-3; D call uncertain. The CDR3 loop spans 17 amino acids. CDR1 and CDR2 from the germline V gene are SGHAT and FQNNGV. Trimming left V 5 bases short and J 0 bases short, with 18 bases between. The CDR3 region has the DNA TGTGCCAGCAGCCGACCGATAGTTTTCTTTAGCACAGATACGCAGTATTTT. Translating gives CASSRPIVFFSTDTQYF.

This clonotype was found once. Germline is not matched at one junction end, which may reflect a read error. This chain joins TRBV5-6 and TRBJ2-3, with D hard to call. The CDR3 has 11 amino acids. Germline values: CDR1 SGHDT, CDR2 YYEEEE. CDR3 nucleotide sequence: TGTGCCAACAGCCGAACAGATACGCAGTACTTT. Amino acids: CANSRTDTQYF.

As concerns this clonotype: At one end the junction does not follow the germline gene, possibly because of a read error. The chain uses TRBV11-2 and TRBJ2-7; D tentatively fits TRBD1 or TRBD2 (5 bases each). The CDR3 runs to 14 residues. Germline-derived CDR1 and CDR2 are SGHAT and FQNNGV. CDR3 DNA sequence: TGTGCCAGCACTCTGATACTCGGGGCCTACGGGCAGTACTTC. Its protein product is CASTLILGAYGQYF. The full variable domain, completed using reference TRBV11-2 and TRBJ2-7, is EAGVAQSPRYKIIEKRQSVAFWCNPISGHATLYWYQQILGQGPKLLIQFQNNGVVDDSQLPKDRFSAERLKGVDSTLKIQPAKLEDSAVYLCASTLILGAYGQYFGPGTRLTVT.

As concerns this clonotype: A read error may account for a junction end that differs from germline. The chain joins TRBV11-3 to TRBJ1-6, with D possibly being TRBD1 (5 bases). CDR1 is SGHNT and CDR2 is YENEEA in the germline V gene. The CDR3 is 14 residues long. The CDR3 is CARNKGPLNSPIHF. The CDR3 nucleotides are TGTGCCCGAAACAAGGGACCTCTTAATTCACCCATCCATTTT.

To note about this clonotype: The junction differs from germline at one of its ends, possibly a read error. This sequence joins TRBV11-2 and TRBJ2-1; D is perhaps TRBD2 (5 bases). Germline CDR1 SGHAT, CDR2 FQNNGV. This CDR3 contains 15 residues. The CDR3 DNA reads as TGCGCCAGCAGCTCCTCTCGCGAGAGGGTTAATGAGCAGTTCTTC. This gives the protein CASSSSRERVNEQFF.

In regard to this clonotype: A much larger clone lies one base from this, so it may be a read error. J is TRBJ2-3 and V is TRBV4-1; no definite D call. CDR1 MGHRA and CDR2 YSYEKL come from the germline V gene. The CDR3 has 15 amino acids. The CDR3 protein is CASSQDFQRIDMQYF. The CDR3 DNA is TGCGCCAGCAGCCAAGACTTCCAGAGGATCGATATGCAGTATTTT.